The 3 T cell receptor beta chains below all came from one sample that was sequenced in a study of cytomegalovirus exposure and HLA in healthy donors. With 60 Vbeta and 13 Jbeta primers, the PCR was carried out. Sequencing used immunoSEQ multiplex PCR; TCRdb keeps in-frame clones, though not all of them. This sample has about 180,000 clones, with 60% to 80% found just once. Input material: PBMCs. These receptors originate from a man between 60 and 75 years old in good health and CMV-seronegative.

For the CDR3, the DNA is TGTGCCAGCAGCTTGGGACTAGCTTACAATGAGCAGTTCTTC. It translates to CASSLGLAYNEQFF. V gene TRBV7-3 combines with J gene TRBJ2-1, with 9 bases fitting TRBD2. Trimming cost V 3 bases and J 4 bases; bases outside gene matches: 1. Germline CDR1 reads SGHTA; CDR2 reads FQGTGA. The CDR3 loop spans 14 amino acids.

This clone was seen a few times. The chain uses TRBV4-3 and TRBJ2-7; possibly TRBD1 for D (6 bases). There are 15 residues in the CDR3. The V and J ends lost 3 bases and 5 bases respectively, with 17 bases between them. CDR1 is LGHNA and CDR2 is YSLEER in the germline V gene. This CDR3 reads CASSQGVKTGNEQYF. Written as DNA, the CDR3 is TGCGCCAGCAGCCAGGGGGTGAAAACAGGGAACGAGCAGTACTTC.

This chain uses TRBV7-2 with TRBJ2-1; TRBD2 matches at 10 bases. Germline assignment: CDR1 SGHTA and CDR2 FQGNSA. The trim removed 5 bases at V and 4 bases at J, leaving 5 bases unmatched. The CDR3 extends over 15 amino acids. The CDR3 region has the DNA TGTGCCAGCAGCACCCTAGCGGGAGCTTACAATGAGCAGTTCTTC. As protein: CASSTLAGAYNEQFF.